Listed below are T cell receptor beta chains from one sample, sequenced in a study of PD-1 blockade in classical Hodgkin lymphoma. Here immunoSEQ multiplex PCR was the method, and the copy in TCRdb shows in-frame clones only, minus some. The top ten hold 6.5% to 9.5% of the sample, which has 50,000 to 65,000 clones, roughly nine tenths seen once. Material: peripheral blood mononuclear cells (PBMCs), obtained before the fourth cycle of nivolumab. These receptors were obtained from a human donor with classical Hodgkin lymphoma. Each CDR3 is given with its conserved first and last residue. Each record gives: D gene, V gene, clone size, J gene, CDR3 DNA, CDR3 protein. D genes are given only for firm matches. A clone size is listed for some rows: how often the clone was seen (once, few, many), or a class if it is expanded.

>NA|TRBV18|NA|TRBJ1-5
TGTGCCAGCTCACTAACCTATGCTAGGACAGAGAATCAGCCCCAGCATTTT
CASSLTYARTENQPQHF
>NA|TRBV27|NA|TRBJ2-2
TGTGCCAGCAGTTCCCATGGTTGGGGTGGCACCGGGGAGCTGTTTTTT
CASSSHGWGGTGELFF
>NA|TRBV5-1|NA|TRBJ2-1
TGCGCCAGCAGCTTGGCCTGGGACCACGGGAATGAGCAGTTCTTC
CASSLAWDHGNEQFF
>NA|TRBV28|NA|TRBJ2-7
TGTGCCAGCAGTTTCCCGGGGGCCTCCTACGAGCAGTACTTC
CASSFPGASYEQYF
>TRBD1|TRBV25-1|NA|TRBJ2-1
TGTGCCAGCAGGCCCTCGGGACAGGGAAGCCACAATGAGCAGTTCTTC
CASRPSGQGSHNEQFF
>TRBD1|TRBV5-4|NA|TRBJ1-3
TGTGCCAGCAGCCTGGGACAGGGACCGAACACCATATATTTT
CASSLGQGPNTIYF
>TRBD2|TRBV27|NA|TRBJ2-3
TGTGCCAGCAGTATCCTAGCGGGAGGCACCACAGATACGCAGTATTTT
CASSILAGGTTDTQYF
>NA|TRBV27|NA|TRBJ2-7
TGTGCCAGCAGACTAGGTGACGAGCAGTACTTC
CASRLGDEQYF
>TRBD1|TRBV27|NA|TRBJ2-7
TGTGCCAGCAGTCCCGGGACAGTCTCCTACGAGCAGTACTTC
CASSPGTVSYEQYF
>TRBD2|TRBV7-9|NA|TRBJ2-1
TGTGCCAGCAGCTTAACGGGGGGAACCTACAATGAGCAGTTCTTC
CASSLTGGTYNEQFF
>NA|TRBV6-6|NA|TRBJ2-5
TGTGCCAGCAGACGTGGGCTAGAGGGGACCCAGTACTTC
CASRRGLEGTQYF
>TRBD1|TRBV7-6|NA|TRBJ1-4
TGTGCCAGCAGCTTAACTCCCCCCGCCGGGACAGGGAATGAAAAACTGTTTTTT
CASSLTPPAGTGNEKLFF
>NA|TRBV11-3|NA|TRBJ2-1
TGTGCCAGCAGCTTAGATGGTGGCGGCCCGAGCGAGCAGTTCTTC
CASSLDGGGPSEQFF
>NA|TRBV10-2|NA|TRBJ2-5
TGCGCCAGCAGTGAGTCTGGGACCGACCGGGAGACCCAGTACTTC
CASSESGTDRETQYF
>NA|TRBV9|NA|TRBJ2-2
TGTGCCAGCAGCGTAGAAGGCAAAGACACCGGGGAGCTGTTTTTT
CASSVEGKDTGELFF
>NA|TRBV7-6|NA|TRBJ2-7
TGTGCCAGCAGCTTAGACTGCTACGAGCAGTACTTC
CASSLDCYEQYF
>NA|TRBV28|NA|TRBJ2-7
TGTGCCACCGTCCATTGGGCAGCCCTCTCCTACGAGCAGTACTTC
CATVHWAALSYEQYF
>TRBD2|TRBV19|NA|TRBJ2-7
TGTGCCAGTAGTCTCGGCAAGGGTAGCGGGAGCAGGTACGAGCAGTACTTC
CASSLGKGSGSRYEQYF
>NA|TRBV2|NA|TRBJ1-1
TGTGCCAGCAGGGACCGGGACGAGATGAACACTGAAGCTTTCTTT
CASRDRDEMNTEAFF
>NA|TRBV19|NA|TRBJ2-2
TGTGCCAGTAGTATAGTTGACGAGGGGAACACCGGGGAGCTGTTTTTT
CASSIVDEGNTGELFF
>NA|TRBV6-6|NA|TRBJ2-3
TGTGCCAGCAGTTTCCCCCAGGGTGGAAGCACAGATACGCAGTATTTT
CASSFPQGGSTDTQYF
>NA|TRBV7-3|once|TRBJ2-7
TGTGCCAGCAGCCCTCCCGACTCCTACGAGCAGTACTTC
CASSPPDSYEQYF
>NA|TRBV19|NA|TRBJ2-1
TGTGCCAGTAGTACACAGGGGACTCTTTCCTACAATGAGCAGTTCTTC
CASSTQGTLSYNEQFF
>TRBD1|TRBV28|NA|TRBJ2-2
TGTGCCAGCAGGTGGACAGGGGGCTCCGGGGAGCTGTTTTTT
CASRWTGGSGELFF
>NA|TRBV4-1|NA|TRBJ1-5
TGCGCCAGCAGCCAAGGACGAACAGACAATCAGCCCCAGCATTTT
CASSQGRTDNQPQHF
>NA|TRBV2|NA|TRBJ1-1
TGTGCCAGCAGTTCACAGGGCCCTGAAGCTTTCTTT
CASSSQGPEAFF
>TRBD1|TRBV4-1|NA|TRBJ2-7
TGCGCCAGCGGCCGGGACAGGGGGCCCTACGAGCAGTACTTC
CASGRDRGPYEQYF
>TRBD2|TRBV7-9|NA|TRBJ2-1
TGTGCCAGCAGTGAGGCGGTGGGAGGGCCGGGGAATGAGCAGTTCTTC
CASSEAVGGPGNEQFF
>NA|TRBV29-1|NA|TRBJ2-1
TGCAGCGTTGATTCTGGGAGCCCCTACAATGAGCAGTTCTTC
CSVDSGSPYNEQFF
>NA|TRBV11-2|NA|TRBJ2-3
TGTGCCAGTGCTAGCAGCACAGATACGCAGTATTTT
CASASSTDTQYF
>NA|TRBV6-9|NA|TRBJ1-1
TGTGCCAGCAGATTTAATGAAGCTTTCTTT
CASRFNEAFF
>NA|TRBV6-1|NA|TRBJ1-5
TGTGCCAGCAGTCCCGACATGATCCAGCCCCAGCATTTT
CASSPDMIQPQHF
>NA|TRBV5-4|NA|TRBJ1-1
TGTGCCAGCAGCTCTTCAGGGGTTGAAACTGAAGCTTTCTTT
CASSSSGVETEAFF
>NA|TRBV18|once|TRBJ2-1
TGTGCCAGCTCACCCATGACGGGAGTTGGGCGGAGTGAGCAGTTCTTC
CASSPMTGVGRSEQFF
>NA|TRBV21-1|NA|TRBJ2-7
TGTGCCAGCAGCAAACCGAACGGGCACCGGTACGAGCAGTACTTC
CASSKPNGHRYEQYF
>TRBD2|TRBV28|NA|TRBJ2-3
TGTGCCAGCAGTTTCCCCGGGGCTAGCGGGAGCACAGATACGCAGTATTTT
CASSFPGASGSTDTQYF
>NA|TRBV9|NA|TRBJ1-2
TGTGCCAGCAGCGTAGACCCGACCGGGACTCGGGGGGATGGCTACACCTTC
CASSVDPTGTRGDGYTF